Described below is a single T cell receptor beta chain sequence and its context. Its antigen remains unknown. This record comes from a study of T cell responses to AZD1222 COVID-19 vaccine. Turning to the study itself: Second-dose timings of about 4 or about 12 weeks were pooled. The study, taken as a whole, reports: Among the donors, most were white British and more were female, and clonal diversity was possibly underestimated.

Germline CDR1 is SGDLS and CDR2 is YYNGEE. This CDR3 region has 19 residues. The ends lost 0 bases at V and 5 bases at J; junction bases unmatched: 13. Measured with immunoSEQ multiplex PCR; TCRdb has only the in-frame clones, and not every one. The table has 130,000 or so clones, 85% to 90% seen once. This chain joins TRBV9 and TRBJ2-2; 10 bases are shared with TRBD2. This TCR came from an adult in good health. The source was peripheral blood, collected on day 0 of AZD1222 vaccination. CDR3 sequence reads: CASSVGEGLAGAKTGELFF. The CDR3 DNA reads TGTGCCAGCAGCGTAGGCGAGGGGCTAGCGGGGGCCAAGACCGGGGAGCTGTTTTTT.